One and the same sample provided the 17 T cell receptor beta chains below, sequenced in a study of blood T cell repertoires in COVID-19 (dated by TCRdb to the early 2020s). Receptors were amplified or captured by the immunoSEQ multiplex PCR assay. Here the immuneACCESS table is served through TCRdb, limited to in-frame sequences with V and J called. Missing clones are a known gap in these copies; in checked studies unresolved V genes cover under half, and the rest lacks a known reason. The sample has 150,000 or so clones on record, around 85% of them singletons. In total, the top ten clones hold about 1.2% of the sample. Sequenced: peripheral blood. The receptors shown here come from a man in his fifties or sixties who had recovered from COVID-19.

The V and J genes are TRBV13 and TRBJ2-7; 9 nucleotides align to TRBD2. With V trimmed by 4 bases and J by 4 bases, 17 bases remained unmatched. This CDR3 contains 18 residues. Germline V lookup: CDR1 PRHDT, CDR2 FYEKMQ (reference sequence). CDR3: CASSSLGAGGEGGYEQYF. The CDR3 nucleotides read TGTGCCAGCAGCTCCCTCGGAGCGGGGGGCGAGGGTGGGTACGAGCAGTACTTC.

The J gene is TRBJ2-1, the V gene TRBV19; 8 bases align to TRBD2. In germline, CDR1 is LNHDA, CDR2 SQIVND (reference sequence). This CDR3 is 19 amino acids long. V was clipped by 0 bases and J by 3 bases; unmatched bases: 13. CDR3 coding DNA: TGTGCCAGTAGTATAGATATAGGGGTTGCGGGGGGCAGCTACAATGAGCAGTTCTTC. Translated, it gives CASSIDIGVAGGSYNEQFF.

The CDR3 protein is CASSPDRDTYGYTF. Written as DNA, the CDR3 is TGTGCCAGCAGCCCGGACAGGGACACTTATGGCTACACCTTC. The rearrangement joins TRBV3-1 (or the pseudogene TRBV3-2) to TRBJ1-2, with 8 bases fitting TRBD1. Trimming removed 4 bases from V and 5 bases from J; junction bases left unmatched: 6. The V gene's germline CDR1 is LGHDT and CDR2 YNNKEL (reference sequence). This CDR3 is 14 amino acids long.

The genes are TRBV30 and TRBJ1-2; the D gene is possibly TRBD1 (6 bases). From germline, CDR1 is GTSNPN and CDR2 SVGIG (reference sequence). The V gene lost 3 bases and the J gene lost 0 bases, with 20 bases spanning the gap. The CDR3 totals 17 residues. CDR3 bases: TGTGCCTGGAGGGCCGGGACAACACCGGAGGCTAACTATGGCTACACCTTC. Amino acid sequence: CAWRAGTTPEANYGYTF.

This chain uses TRBV5-1 with TRBJ1-5; D is uncertain. Trimming took 0 bases from V and 4 from J, leaving 5 bases between them. The CDR3 extends over 13 amino acids. CDR1 SGHRS and CDR2 YFSETQ come from the germline V gene. The chain's CDR3 is CASSLAGNQPQHF. CDR3 nucleotides: TGCGCCAGCAGCTTGGCGGGAAATCAGCCCCAGCATTTT.

The J gene is TRBJ2-1, the V gene TRBV19; 11 nucleotides line up with TRBD1. Germline CDR1 is LNHDA and CDR2 is SQIVND (reference sequence). The CDR3 spans 16 residues. V was clipped by 3 bases and J by 7 bases; unmatched bases: 8. For the CDR3, the DNA is TGTGCCAGTAGTATTAGGGGGACAGGGGGACGAAATGAGCAGTTCTTC. It encodes CASSIRGTGGRNEQFF.

The chain couples TRBV6-5 to TRBJ2-7; D might be TRBD1 (6 bases). CDR1 is MNHEY and CDR2 is SVGAGI in the germline V gene. Deletions cut 5 bases from V and 0 bases from J, with 11 bases between. The CDR3 covers 14 residues. CDR3 nucleotides: TGTGCCAGCAGTCGGGACACCGCCTCCTACGAGCAGTACTTC. Translated, it gives CASSRDTASYEQYF.

The chain has TRBV2 and TRBJ2-1, with 9 bases identical to TRBD1. This CDR3 has 16 residues. V trimming: 8 bases; J trimming: 8 bases; junction bases outside the gene matches: 16. Germline-derived CDR1 and CDR2 are SNHLY and FYNNEI. CDR3 sequence reads: CASEETGGARADEQFF. CDR3 DNA: TGTGCCAGCGAGGAAACAGGGGGCGCTCGTGCGGATGAGCAGTTCTTC. The full variable domain, in which reference TRBV2 and TRBJ2-1 provide the parts outside the CDR3, is EPEVTQTPSHQVTQMGQEVILRCVPISNHLYFYWYRQILGQKVEFLVSFYNNEISEKSEIFDDQFSVERPDGSNFTLKIRSTKLEDSAMYFCASEETGGARADEQFFGPGTRLTVL.

The chain uses TRBV10-3 and TRBJ1-6; 7 bases align to TRBD1. The CDR3 is 14 residues long. CDR1 and CDR2 from the germline V gene are ENHRY and SYGVKD. V lost 5 bases, J lost 4 bases, and 2 bases stayed unmatched. CDR3: CAISLGQYNSPLHF. CDR3 in DNA: TGTGCCATCAGTCTGGGACAGTATAATTCACCCCTCCACTTT.

V and J are TRBV28 and TRBJ2-2; 8 positions match TRBD1. CDR1 is MDHEN, CDR2 SYDVKM, per germline. V trimming: 7 bases; J trimming: 1 base; junction bases outside the gene matches: 8. This CDR3 has 16 residues. In nucleotides, the CDR3 is TGTGCCAGCACCCCCGGCGGACAGGGGAACACCGGGGAGCTGTTTTTT. Translation gives CASTPGGQGNTGELFF. Complete variable domain (other parts from reference TRBV28 and TRBJ2-2): DVKVTQSSRYLVKRTGEKVFLECVQDMDHENMFWYRQDPGLGLRLIYFSYDVKMKEKGDIPEGYSVSREKKERFSLILESASTNQTSMYLCASTPGGQGNTGELFFGEGSRLTVL.

CDR3 residues: CASSLEGRYGYTF. The DNA for the CDR3 is TGTGCCAGCAGCTTGGAGGGGCGGTATGGCTACACCTTC. The V call is TRBV5-6, the J call TRBJ1-2; the D gene is possibly TRBD1 (5 bases). CDR3 length: 13 amino acids. Germline V CDR1 and CDR2: SGHDT, YYEEEE. V gave up 0 bases and J gave up 5 bases, with 8 bases separating them.

A few counts support this clone. The chain couples TRBV30 to TRBJ1-2, with D maybe TRBD1 (5 bases). Germline values: CDR1 GTSNPN, CDR2 SVGIG (reference sequence). V gave up 5 bases and J gave up 1 base, with 11 bases separating them. This CDR3 has 13 amino acids. CDR3 sequence: CAWDQGFNYGYTF. The CDR3 bases are TGTGCCTGGGACCAGGGATTTAACTATGGCTACACCTTC.

This clone was seen once. J is TRBJ1-2 and V is TRBV4-3; D ambiguous. This CDR3 is built from 16 residues. Trimming cost V 0 bases and J 0 bases, with 11 bases left between them. The germline gives CDR1 LGHNA, CDR2 YSLEER. The CDR3 DNA reads as TGCGCCAGCAGCCAAGATTTAGGAGGTACTAACTATGGCTACACCTTC. This sequence encodes CASSQDLGGTNYGYTF.

The CDR3 nucleotides read TGCAGCGCCTGGACAGGGGGAGAGACCCAGTACTTC. Its protein product is CSAWTGGETQYF. The chain links TRBV29-1 to TRBJ2-5; 10 positions agree with TRBD1. The junction had 3 bases not matched to a gene; V was cut back by 7 bases and J by 4 bases. The CDR3 has 12 amino acids. Germline V lookup: CDR1 SQVTM, CDR2 ANQGSEA.

This sequence joins TRBV29-1 and TRBJ2-1; possible D gene TRBD1, 8 bases. The V end lost 6 bases, the J end lost 4 bases, and 16 bases lay between the germline ends. From germline, CDR1 is SQVTM and CDR2 ANQGSEA. This CDR3 is built from 14 residues. The DNA for the CDR3 is TGCAGCGTCCGCGGACAGGGAGGGTACAATGAGCAGTTCTTC. Encoded protein: CSVRGQGGYNEQFF.

The V call is TRBV30, the J call TRBJ1-2, with a weak D call TRBD1 (5 bases). Germline V CDR1 and CDR2: GTSNPN, SVGIG (reference sequence). The CDR3 consists of 12 residues. The V end was cut by 4 bases, the J end by 7 bases, with 13 bases between. CDR3 region: CAWIRDGGGYTF. CDR3 coding DNA: TGTGCCTGGATCCGGGACGGGGGTGGCTACACCTTC.

This clone has only one observation. The chain joins TRBV2 to TRBJ1-2; 7 nucleotides agree with TRBD1. Losses at the gene ends were 3 bases for V and 2 bases for J; bases not matched to a gene: 6. The CDR3 length is 15 residues. Germline CDR1 and CDR2: SNHLY and FYNNEI. CDR3 in amino acids: CASSDQGGMNYGYTF. The CDR3 DNA sequence: TGTGCCAGCAGTGATCAGGGGGGAATGAACTATGGCTACACCTTC.